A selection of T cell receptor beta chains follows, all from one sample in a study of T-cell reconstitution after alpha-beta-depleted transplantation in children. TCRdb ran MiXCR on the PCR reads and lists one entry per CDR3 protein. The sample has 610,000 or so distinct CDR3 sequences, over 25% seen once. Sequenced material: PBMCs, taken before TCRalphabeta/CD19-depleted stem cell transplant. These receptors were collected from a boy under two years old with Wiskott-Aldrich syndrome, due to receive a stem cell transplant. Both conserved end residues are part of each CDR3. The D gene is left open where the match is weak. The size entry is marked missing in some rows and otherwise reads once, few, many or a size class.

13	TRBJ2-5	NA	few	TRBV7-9	CASRVRGLETQYF	TGTGCCAGCAGGGTACGGGGGCTTGAGACCCAGTACTTC
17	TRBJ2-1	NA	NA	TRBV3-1	CASSQGQGRLLGGEQFF	TGTGCCAGCAGCCAAGGTCAGGGCCGTTTATTAGGAGGTGAGCAGTTCTTC
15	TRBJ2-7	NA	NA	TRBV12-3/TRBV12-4	CASSSELGGLYEQYF	TGTGCCAGCAGTTCCGAATTGGGTGGGCTCTACGAGCAGTACTTC
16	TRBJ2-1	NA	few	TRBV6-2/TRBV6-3	CASSYHLASSYNEQFF	TGTGCCAGCAGTTACCATCTAGCGAGCTCCTACAATGAGCAGTTCTTC
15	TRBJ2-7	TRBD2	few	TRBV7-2	CASSPRSSGGYEQYF	TGTGCCAGCAGCCCCCGGTCTAGCGGGGGATACGAGCAGTACTTC
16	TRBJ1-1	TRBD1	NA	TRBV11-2	CASSPGLDRAYTEAFF	TGTGCCAGCAGCCCAGGCTTGGACAGGGCGTATACTGAAGCTTTCTTT
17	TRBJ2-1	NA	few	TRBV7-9	CASSPLGRLLDYNEQFF	TGTGCCAGCAGCCCGCTGGGGAGACTACTTGACTACAATGAGCAGTTCTTC
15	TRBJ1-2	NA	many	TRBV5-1	CASSLRSGQNYGYTF	TGCGCCAGCAGCTTGCGGTCCGGCCAAAACTATGGCTACACCTTC
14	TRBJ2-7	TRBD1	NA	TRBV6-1	CASSVNTGAYEQYF	TGTGCCAGCAGTGTCAATACAGGGGCCTACGAGCAGTACTTC
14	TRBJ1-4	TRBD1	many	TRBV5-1	CASSVRQGNEKLFF	TGCGCCAGCAGCGTTCGACAGGGGAATGAAAAACTGTTTTTT
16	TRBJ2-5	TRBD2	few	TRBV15	CATSRVGSGNQETQYF	TGTGCCACCAGCAGAGTGGGTAGCGGGAACCAAGAGACCCAGTACTTC
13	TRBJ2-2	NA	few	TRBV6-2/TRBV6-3	CASSGNMAGELFF	TGTGCCAGCAGTGGCAATATGGCCGGGGAGCTGTTTTTT
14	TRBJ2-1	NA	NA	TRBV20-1	CSAPRPGFVGEQFF	TGCAGTGCCCCCCGACCAGGGTTTGTAGGTGAGCAGTTCTTC
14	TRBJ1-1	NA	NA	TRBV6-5	CASSYRPLNTEAFF	TGTGCCAGCAGTTACAGGCCCTTGAACACTGAAGCTTTCTTT
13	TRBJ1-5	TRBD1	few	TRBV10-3	CASTQGAGQPQHF	TGTGCCAGCACACAGGGGGCTGGTCAGCCCCAGCATTTT
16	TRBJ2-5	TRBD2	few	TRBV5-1	CASSYQSSGRSRAQYF	TGCGCCAGCAGCTACCAGTCTAGCGGGAGGTCCCGCGCCCAGTACTTC
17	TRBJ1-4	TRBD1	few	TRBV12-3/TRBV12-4	CASSYRTGGPTNEKLFF	TGTGCCAGCAGTTACCGGACAGGGGGGCCAACTAATGAAAAACTGTTTTTT
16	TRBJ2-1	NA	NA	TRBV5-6	CASSLYSRRLDNEQFF	TGTGCCAGCAGCTTGTATAGCAGGAGGTTAGACAATGAGCAGTTCTTC
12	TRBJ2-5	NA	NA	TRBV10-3	CASGHGGETQYF	TGTGCCAGTGGACACGGAGGGGAGACCCAGTACTTC
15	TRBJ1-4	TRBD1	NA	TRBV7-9	CASSSRQGDNEKLFF	TGTGCCAGCAGCTCGCGACAGGGGGATAATGAAAAACTGTTTTTT
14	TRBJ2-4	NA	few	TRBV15	CATSRDLTENIQYF	TGTGCCACCAGCAGAGATCTTACAGAAAACATTCAGTACTTC
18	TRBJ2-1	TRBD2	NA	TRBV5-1	CASSLGILAGGPYNEQFF	TGCGCCAGCAGCTTGGGGATACTAGCGGGAGGCCCCTACAATGAGCAGTTCTTC
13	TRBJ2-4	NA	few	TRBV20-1	CSARVPTLNIQYF	TGCAGTGCTAGGGTACCAACTTTAAACATTCAGTACTTC
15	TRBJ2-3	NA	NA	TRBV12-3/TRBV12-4	CASSVSRGGTDTQYF	TGTGCCAGCAGCGTATCGCGTGGGGGCACAGATACGCAGTATTTT
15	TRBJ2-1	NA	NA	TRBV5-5	CASSFLRGTLYEQFF	TGTGCCAGCAGCTTCCTCAGGGGCACTCTTTATGAGCAGTTCTTC
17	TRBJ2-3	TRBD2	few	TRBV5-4	CASSLGAGLRETDTQYF	TGTGCCAGCAGCTTGGGGGCGGGGTTGCGGGAGACAGATACGCAGTATTTT
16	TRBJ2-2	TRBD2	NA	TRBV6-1	CASIKGAGGHTGELFF	TGTGCCAGCATCAAAGGCGCGGGAGGGCACACCGGGGAGCTGTTTTTT
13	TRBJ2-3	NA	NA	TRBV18	CASSPLLTDTQYF	TGTGCCAGCTCACCACTACTGACAGATACGCAGTATTTT
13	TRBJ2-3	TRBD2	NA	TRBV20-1	CSGGLAGADTQYF	TGCAGTGGAGGACTAGCGGGAGCAGATACGCAGTATTTT
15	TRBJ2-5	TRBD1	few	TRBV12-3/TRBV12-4	CASRPGQNFLQTQYF	TGTGCCAGCAGACCGGGACAGAACTTTCTGCAGACCCAGTACTTC